This TCR beta chain was obtained from a study of blood T cell repertoires in COVID-19. Study in general: The origin of the acute and convalescent COVID-19 samples was the United States, Italy and Spain.

CDR1 is PRHDT and CDR2 is FYEKMQ in the germline V gene (reference sequence). Trimming removed 1 base at V and 8 bases at J, with 11 bases between. The CDR3 length is 13 residues. TCRdb's table, derived via immunoSEQ multiplex PCR, lists solely in-frame clones and lacks some. The sample carries 200,000 to 250,000 clones, approximately 80% recorded once. This chain links TRBV13 with TRBJ1-2; D gene unclear. The receptor's source is a man older than 75 with acute or convalescent COVID-19. Sequencing was done on a sample of peripheral blood. CDR3 coding DNA: TGTGCCAGCAGCTTAGAAGGTGGAGGAGGCTACACCTTC. It specifies CASSLEGGGGYTF.